Following are 9 T cell receptor beta chains from one sample sequenced in a study of CD8 T cells in ankylosing spondylitis. TCRdb fed the 5' RACE reads into MiXCR, producing one record per CDR3 protein. The table records around 250,000 distinct CDR3 sequences, about 10% of them present only once. Sequencing input: blood, either unsorted or a sorted T cell fraction (not recorded which). These receptors all stem from a male donor with ankylosing spondylitis or in good health (not recorded which).

This sequence joins TRBV15 and TRBJ2-1; D remains ambiguous. The CDR3 has 13 amino acids. The germline V and J ends were trimmed by 1 base and 5 bases, with 6 bases remaining between them. The germline CDR1 and CDR2 sequences are LNHNV and YYDKDF (reference sequence). The CDR3 DNA sequence: TGTGCCACCAGCAGAGTGAGCCACAATGAGCAGTTCTTC. Residues: CATSRVSHNEQFF.

The chain recombines TRBV2 with TRBJ2-5; TRBD1 matches at 10 bases. This CDR3 has 15 amino acids. The ends lost 4 bases at V and 5 bases at J; junction bases unmatched: 7. Germline values: CDR1 SNHLY, CDR2 FYNNEI. The CDR3 here is CASSAQTGGGETQYF. CDR3 nucleotide sequence: TGTGCCAGCAGTGCGCAGACAGGGGGCGGTGAGACCCAGTACTTC.

Comment on this clonotype: A read error may be the cause here, since a much bigger clone is one base away. V usage is TRBV4-1 and J usage is TRBJ2-1; D is tentatively TRBD1 or TRBD2 (5 bases each). The CDR3 runs 15 residues. Per germline, CDR1 MGHRA and CDR2 YSYEKL. The CDR3 loop reads CVSSPGPQSNNEQFF. The CDR3 DNA reads TGCGTCAGCAGCCCGGGACCTCAATCCAACAATGAGCAGTTCTTC.

This clonotype was seen a few times. The chain joins TRBV28 to TRBJ2-7, with a weak D call TRBD1 (5 bases). Germline V gene sequence: CDR1 MDHEN, CDR2 SYDVKM. This CDR3 spans 15 amino acids. V lost 6 bases and J lost 0, with 15 bases in between. The CDR3 spells CASRSVDTNSYEQYF. The CDR3 nucleotides read TGTGCCAGCAGGTCAGTGGACACCAACTCCTACGAGCAGTACTTC.

This clonotype was observed a few times. This chain uses TRBV19 with TRBJ2-5; 8 bases map to TRBD1. Trimming removed 5 bases from V and 3 bases from J; junction bases left unmatched: 8. Germline loops: CDR1 LNHDA, CDR2 SQIVND (reference sequence). This CDR3 is built from 15 residues. CDR3 sequence: CASSPALTGEETQYF. DNA of the CDR3: TGTGCCAGTAGTCCAGCGCTGACAGGGGAAGAGACCCAGTACTTC.

This clonotype was found a few times. The chain combines TRBV5-1 with TRBJ1-1; 9 positions match TRBD1. CDR1 and CDR2 from the germline V gene are SGHRS and YFSETQ. This CDR3 has 12 amino acids. V lost 4 bases and J lost 8; bases outside the gene matches: 3. CDR3 protein: CASSKGTGEAFF. The CDR3 DNA reads TGCGCCAGCAGCAAAGGGACAGGGGAAGCTTTCTTT.

This clonotype was counted many times. The chain recombines TRBV6-1 with TRBJ1-2; 8 bases map to TRBD1. The V gene's germline CDR1 is MNHNS and CDR2 SASEGT. The CDR3 runs 16 residues. Unmatched junction bases numbered 14, after V lost 5 bases and J lost 6 bases. This CDR3 is CASSPKQRTGWDGYTF. The CDR3 nucleotides are TGTGCCAGCAGTCCAAAACAAAGGACAGGGTGGGATGGCTACACCTTC.

The chain combines TRBV2 with TRBJ2-7, with 9 bases matching TRBD2. There are 14 residues in the CDR3. Trimming took 6 bases from V and 3 from J; bases not matched to a gene: 6. The V gene's germline CDR1 is SNHLY and CDR2 FYNNEI. The CDR3, as DNA: TGTGCCAGCAGCGGGCCGACTAGCGGCTACGAGCAGTACTTC. It encodes CASSGPTSGYEQYF.

This clonotype was seen a few times. The chain is built from TRBV7-2 and TRBJ2-1; the D is unclear. CDR3 size: 15 residues. The V gene lost 2 bases and the J gene lost 7 bases, with 15 bases spanning the gap. CDR1 and CDR2 (germline): SGHTA, FQGNSA. The CDR3 reads CASSLNSASLNEQFF. CDR3 in DNA: TGTGCCAGCAGCTTAAACAGCGCGAGTTTGAATGAGCAGTTCTTC. Together with reference TRBV7-2 and TRBJ2-1, the CDR3 gives the full variable domain: GAGVSQSPSNKVTEKGKDVELRCDPISGHTALYWYRQSLGQGLEFLIYFQGNSAPDKSGLPSDRFSAERTGGSVSTLTIQRTQQEDSAVYLCASSLNSASLNEQFFGPGTRLTVL.